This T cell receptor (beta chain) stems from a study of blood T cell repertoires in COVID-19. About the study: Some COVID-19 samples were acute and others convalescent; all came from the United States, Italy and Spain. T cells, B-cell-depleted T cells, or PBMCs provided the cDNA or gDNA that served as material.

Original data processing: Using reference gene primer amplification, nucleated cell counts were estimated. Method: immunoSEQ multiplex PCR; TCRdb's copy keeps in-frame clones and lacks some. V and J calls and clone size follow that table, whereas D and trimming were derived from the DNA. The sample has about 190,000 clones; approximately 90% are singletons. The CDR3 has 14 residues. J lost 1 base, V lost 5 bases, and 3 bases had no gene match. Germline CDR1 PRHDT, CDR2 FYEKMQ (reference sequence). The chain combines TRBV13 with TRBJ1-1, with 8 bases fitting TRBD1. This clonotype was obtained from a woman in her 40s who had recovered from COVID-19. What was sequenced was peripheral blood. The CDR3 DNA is TGTGCCAGCAGCCCCGGACAGGGGAACACTGAAGCTTTCTTT. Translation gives CASSPGQGNTEAFF.